This TCR beta chain was identified in a study of beta chain features in type 1 diabetes. Study background: The examined sorted cells totaled about 110 million across samples.

All of the isolated RNA was reverse transcribed, so expressed TCRB transcripts were sequenced. The repertoire was sequenced with immunoSEQ multiplex PCR; TCRdb's copy has only in-frame clones and lacks some. This table has about 53,000 clones, about 64% appearing once. Germline CDR1 and CDR2: SGHTA and FQGNSA. The CDR3 runs to 14 residues. V lost 5 bases to trimming and J lost 6 bases, with 15 bases between them. As concerns this clone: Its target is unknown.

General observations from the study: Type 1 diabetes patients had moderately but significantly shorter TCRB CDR3s in all four CD4+ subsets. Researchers caution that PCR might favor shorter templates, equally among patients and controls.

This TCR came from a woman in her twenties or thirties with type 1 diabetes. V gene TRBV7-2 combines with J gene TRBJ2-3; D remains ambiguous. The material sequenced was stem cell memory CD4+ T cells from blood. CDR3 loop: CASSPPARSDTQYF. The CDR3, as DNA: TGTGCCAGCAGCCCGCCCGCTAGATCTGATACGCAGTATTTT.